The present T cell receptor (beta chain) was sequenced within a study of blood T cell repertoires in COVID-19. Each participant's cohort was designated according to participant-reported clinical history. Authors' processing steps: Estimation of nucleated cell counts was performed using reference gene primer amplification. Produced via immunoSEQ multiplex PCR; TCRdb's table is partial and in-frame only. The V and J calls and clone size are taken from that table; D and trimming were inferred from the DNA. The table lists a few hundred thousand clones, nearly 90% of them singletons. Germline CDR1 SEHNR, CDR2 FQNEAQ (reference sequence). The CDR3 length is 16 residues. Trimming stripped 5 bases from V and 5 bases from J, with 18 bases between.

The rearrangement links TRBV7-9 to TRBJ2-2, with D maybe TRBD2 (6 bases). This clonotype was sampled from a woman younger than 30 with acute COVID-19. The sample consisted of PBMCs or T cells enriched from blood (not recorded which). The CDR3 loop reads CASSKMGLEKTGELFF. The CDR3 bases are TGTGCCAGCAGCAAGATGGGACTTGAAAAAACCGGGGAGCTGTTTTTT.